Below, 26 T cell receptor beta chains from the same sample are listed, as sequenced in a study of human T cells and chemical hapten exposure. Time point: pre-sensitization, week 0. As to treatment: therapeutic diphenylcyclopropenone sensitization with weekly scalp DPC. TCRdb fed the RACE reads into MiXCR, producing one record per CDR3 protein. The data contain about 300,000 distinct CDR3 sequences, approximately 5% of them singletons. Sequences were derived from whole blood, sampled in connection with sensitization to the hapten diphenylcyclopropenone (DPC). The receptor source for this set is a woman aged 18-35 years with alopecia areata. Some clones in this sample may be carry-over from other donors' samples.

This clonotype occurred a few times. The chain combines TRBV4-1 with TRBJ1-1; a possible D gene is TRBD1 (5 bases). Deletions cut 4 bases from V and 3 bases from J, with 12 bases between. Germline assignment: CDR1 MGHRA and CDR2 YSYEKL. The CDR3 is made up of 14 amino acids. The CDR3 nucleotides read TGCGCCAGCAGCCCCACATCGGGGGACACTGAAGCTTTCTTT. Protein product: CASSPTSGDTEAFF.

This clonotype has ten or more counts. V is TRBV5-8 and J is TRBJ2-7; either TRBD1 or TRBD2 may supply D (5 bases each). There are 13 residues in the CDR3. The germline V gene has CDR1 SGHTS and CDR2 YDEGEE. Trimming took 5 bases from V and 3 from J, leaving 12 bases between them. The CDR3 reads CASRPAGSYEQYF. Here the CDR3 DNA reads TGTGCCAGCAGGCCCGCAGGGAGCTACGAGCAGTACTTC.

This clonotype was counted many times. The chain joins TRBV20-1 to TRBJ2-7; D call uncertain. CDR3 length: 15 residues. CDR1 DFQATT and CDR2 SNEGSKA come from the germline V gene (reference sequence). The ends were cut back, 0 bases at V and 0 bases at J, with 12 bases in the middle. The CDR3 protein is CSARDRFSNSYEQYF. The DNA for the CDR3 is TGCAGTGCTAGAGATCGGTTTTCAAACTCCTACGAGCAGTACTTC.

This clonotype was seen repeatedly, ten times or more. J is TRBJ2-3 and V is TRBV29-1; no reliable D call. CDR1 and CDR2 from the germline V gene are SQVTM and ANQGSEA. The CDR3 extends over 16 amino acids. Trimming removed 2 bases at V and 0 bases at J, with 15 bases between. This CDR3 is CSVESAEGPSTDTQYF. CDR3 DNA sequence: TGCAGCGTTGAATCCGCAGAAGGACCTAGCACAGATACGCAGTATTTT.

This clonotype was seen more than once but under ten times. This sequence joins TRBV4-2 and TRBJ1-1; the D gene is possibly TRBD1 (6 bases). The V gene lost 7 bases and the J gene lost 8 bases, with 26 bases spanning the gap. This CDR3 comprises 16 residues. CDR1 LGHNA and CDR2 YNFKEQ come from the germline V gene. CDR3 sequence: CASIPDSSGIGREAFF. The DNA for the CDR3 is TGTGCCAGCATACCGGACAGTTCGGGAATAGGGCGCGAAGCTTTCTTT.

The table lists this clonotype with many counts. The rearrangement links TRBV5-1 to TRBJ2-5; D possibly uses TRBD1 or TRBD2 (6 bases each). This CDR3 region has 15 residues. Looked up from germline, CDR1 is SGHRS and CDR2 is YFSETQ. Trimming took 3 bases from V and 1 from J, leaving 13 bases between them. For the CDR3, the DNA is TGCGCCAGCAGCTCCCGAAGGGGGGCCCAAGAGACCCAGTACTTC. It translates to CASSSRRGAQETQYF.

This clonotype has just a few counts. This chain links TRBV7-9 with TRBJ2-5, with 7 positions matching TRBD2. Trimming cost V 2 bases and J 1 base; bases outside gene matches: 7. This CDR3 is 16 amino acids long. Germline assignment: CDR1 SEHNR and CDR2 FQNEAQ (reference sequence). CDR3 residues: CASSLNFERGQETQYF. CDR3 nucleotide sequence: TGTGCCAGCAGCTTAAATTTCGAGCGGGGCCAAGAGACCCAGTACTTC. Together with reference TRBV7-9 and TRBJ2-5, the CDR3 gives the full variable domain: DTGVSQNPRHKITKRGQNVTFRCDPISEHNRLYWYRQTLGQGPEFLTYFQNEAQLEKSRLLSDRFSAERPKGSFSTLEIQRTEQGDSAMYLCASSLNFERGQETQYFGPGTRLLVL.

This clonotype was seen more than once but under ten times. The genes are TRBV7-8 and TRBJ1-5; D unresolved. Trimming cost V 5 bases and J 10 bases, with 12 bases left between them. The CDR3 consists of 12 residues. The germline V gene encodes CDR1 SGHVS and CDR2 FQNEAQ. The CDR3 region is CASSPNWVPQHF. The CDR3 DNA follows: TGTGCCAGCAGCCCAAATTGGGTTCCCCAGCATTTT.

The CDR3 reads CASSLDEYISGNTIYF. The CDR3 region has the DNA TGTGCCAGCAGTTTAGATGAATATATCTCTGGAAACACCATATATTTT. The chain is built from TRBV28 and TRBJ1-3; D is undetermined. The CDR3 runs 16 residues. Germline CDR1 MDHEN, CDR2 SYDVKM. The ends were cut back, 2 bases at V and 0 bases at J, with 11 bases in the middle. Supplemented by reference TRBV28 and TRBJ1-3, the full variable domain reads DVKVTQSSRYLVKRTGEKVFLECVQDMDHENMFWYRQDPGLGLRLIYFSYDVKMKEKGDIPEGYSVSREKKERFSLILESASTNQTSMYLCASSLDEYISGNTIYFGEGSWLTVV.

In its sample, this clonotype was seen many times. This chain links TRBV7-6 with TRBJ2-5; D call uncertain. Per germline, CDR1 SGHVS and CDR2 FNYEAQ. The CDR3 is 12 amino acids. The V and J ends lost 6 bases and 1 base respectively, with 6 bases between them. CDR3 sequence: CASSSAQETQYF. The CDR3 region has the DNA TGTGCCAGCAGTTCAGCCCAAGAGACCCAGTACTTC.

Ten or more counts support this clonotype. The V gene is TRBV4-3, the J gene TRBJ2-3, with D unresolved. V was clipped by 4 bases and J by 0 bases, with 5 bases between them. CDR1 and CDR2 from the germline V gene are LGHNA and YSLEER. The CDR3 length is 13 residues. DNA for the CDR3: TGCGCCAGCAGCCTCCTTAGCACAGATACGCAGTATTTT. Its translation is CASSLLSTDTQYF.

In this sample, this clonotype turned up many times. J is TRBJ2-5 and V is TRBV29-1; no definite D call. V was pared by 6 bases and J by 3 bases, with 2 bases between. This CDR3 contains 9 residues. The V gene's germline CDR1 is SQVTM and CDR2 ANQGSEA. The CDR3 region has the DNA TGCAGCGTCAAAGAGACCCAGTACTTC. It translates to CSVKETQYF.

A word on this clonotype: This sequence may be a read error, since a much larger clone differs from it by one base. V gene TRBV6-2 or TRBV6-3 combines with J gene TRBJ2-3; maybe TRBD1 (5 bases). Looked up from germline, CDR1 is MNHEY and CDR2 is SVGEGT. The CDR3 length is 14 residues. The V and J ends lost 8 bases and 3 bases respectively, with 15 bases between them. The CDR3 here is CASCTTGETDTQYF. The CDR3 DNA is TGTGCCAGCTGTACCACAGGAGAGACAGATACGCAGTATTTT.

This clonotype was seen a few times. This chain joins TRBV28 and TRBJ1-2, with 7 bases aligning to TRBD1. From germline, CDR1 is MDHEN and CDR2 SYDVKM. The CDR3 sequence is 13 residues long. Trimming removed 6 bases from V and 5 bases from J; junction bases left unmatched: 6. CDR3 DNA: TGTGCCAGCAGCGGGGGACAGCAATATGGCTACACCTTC. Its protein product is CASSGGQQYGYTF.

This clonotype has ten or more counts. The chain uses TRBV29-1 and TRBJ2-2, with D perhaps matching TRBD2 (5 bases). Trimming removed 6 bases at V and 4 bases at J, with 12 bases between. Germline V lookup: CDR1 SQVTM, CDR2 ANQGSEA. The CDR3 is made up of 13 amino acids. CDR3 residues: CSVDRRSTGELFF. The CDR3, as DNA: TGCAGCGTGGATCGGAGGAGCACCGGGGAGCTGTTTTTT.

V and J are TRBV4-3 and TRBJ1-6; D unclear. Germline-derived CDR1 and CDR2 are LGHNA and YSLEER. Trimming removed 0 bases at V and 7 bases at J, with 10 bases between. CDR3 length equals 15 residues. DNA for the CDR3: TGCGCCAGCAGCCAAGATAAGGCAGCCAATTCACCCCTCCACTTT. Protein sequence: CASSQDKAANSPLHF.

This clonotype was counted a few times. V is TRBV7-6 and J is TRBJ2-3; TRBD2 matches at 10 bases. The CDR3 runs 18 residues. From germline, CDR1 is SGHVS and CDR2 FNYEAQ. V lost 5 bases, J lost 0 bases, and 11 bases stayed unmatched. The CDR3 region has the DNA TGTGCCAGCAGCCCGATGACTAGCGGGCCTACTAGCACAGATACGCAGTATTTT. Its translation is CASSPMTSGPTSTDTQYF.

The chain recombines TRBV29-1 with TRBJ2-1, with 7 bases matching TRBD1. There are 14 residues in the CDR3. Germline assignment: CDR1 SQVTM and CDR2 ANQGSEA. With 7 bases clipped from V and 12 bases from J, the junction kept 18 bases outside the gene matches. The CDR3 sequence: CSADGQAGVGGQFF. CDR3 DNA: TGCAGCGCCGACGGACAGGCAGGTGTAGGTGGGCAGTTCTTC.

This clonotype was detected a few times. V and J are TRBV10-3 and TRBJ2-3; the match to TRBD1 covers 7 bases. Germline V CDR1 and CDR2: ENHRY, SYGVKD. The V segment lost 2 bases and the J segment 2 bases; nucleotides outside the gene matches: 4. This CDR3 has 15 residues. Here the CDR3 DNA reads TGTGCCATCAGTGAGATGACAGGGATCACAGATACGCAGTATTTT. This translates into CAISEMTGITDTQYF.

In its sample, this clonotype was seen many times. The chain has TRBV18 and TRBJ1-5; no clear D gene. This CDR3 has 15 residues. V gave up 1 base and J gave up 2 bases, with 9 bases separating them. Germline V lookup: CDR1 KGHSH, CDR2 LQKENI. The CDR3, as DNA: TGTGCCAGCTCACCACAAGGAGGAGGCAATCAGCCCCAGCATTTT. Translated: CASSPQGGGNQPQHF.

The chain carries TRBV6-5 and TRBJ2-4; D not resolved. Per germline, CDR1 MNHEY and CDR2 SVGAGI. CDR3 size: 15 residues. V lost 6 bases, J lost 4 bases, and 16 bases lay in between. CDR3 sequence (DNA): TGTGCCAGCAGACTACGATACTATGAAAAAAACATTCAGTACTTC. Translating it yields CASRLRYYEKNIQYF.

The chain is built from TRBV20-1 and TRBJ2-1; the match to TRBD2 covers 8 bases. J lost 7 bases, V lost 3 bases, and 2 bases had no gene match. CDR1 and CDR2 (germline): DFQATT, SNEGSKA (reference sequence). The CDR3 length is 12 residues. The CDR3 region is CSASGGVNEQFF. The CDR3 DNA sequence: TGCAGTGCTAGCGGGGGGGTGAATGAGCAGTTCTTC.

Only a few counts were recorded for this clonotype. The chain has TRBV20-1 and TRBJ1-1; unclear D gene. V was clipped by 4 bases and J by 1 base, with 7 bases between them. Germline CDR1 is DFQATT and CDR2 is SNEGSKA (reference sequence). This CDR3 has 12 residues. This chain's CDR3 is CSAKAGNTEAFF. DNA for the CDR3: TGCAGTGCTAAGGCCGGGAACACTGAAGCTTTCTTT.

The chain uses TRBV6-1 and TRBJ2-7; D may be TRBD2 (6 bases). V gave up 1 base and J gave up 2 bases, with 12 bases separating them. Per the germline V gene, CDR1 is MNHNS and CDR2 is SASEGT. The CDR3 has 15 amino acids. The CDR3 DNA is TGTGCCAGCAGTGAAGGCGCTACGGGGGCCTACGAGCAGTACTTC. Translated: CASSEGATGAYEQYF.

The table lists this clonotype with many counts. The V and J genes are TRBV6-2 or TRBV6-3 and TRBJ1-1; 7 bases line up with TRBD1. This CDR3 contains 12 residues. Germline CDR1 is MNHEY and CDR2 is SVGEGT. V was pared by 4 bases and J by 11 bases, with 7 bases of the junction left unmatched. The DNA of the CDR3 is TGTGCCAGCAGTTCAACCGGGACAGCGGCTTTCTTT. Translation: CASSSTGTAAFF.

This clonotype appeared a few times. The CDR3: CASNQLAGASTDTQYF. In DNA, the CDR3 is TGTGCCAGCAATCAACTAGCGGGGGCTAGCACAGATACGCAGTATTTT. The V call is TRBV6-2 or TRBV6-3, the J call TRBJ2-3; 11 bases map to TRBD2. Germline assignment: CDR1 MNHEY and CDR2 SVGEGT. This CDR3 has 16 residues. Trimming removed 7 bases from V and 0 bases from J; junction bases left unmatched: 6.